This TCR beta chain appears in the sequencing data of a study of graft-versus-host responses after intestinal transplantation. Study conclusions and caveats: There was an association between peak levels of circulating GvH clones and early post-transplant HvG declines. High graft-versus-host to host-versus-graft T cell clonal ratios marked allografts of patients with graft-donor macrochimerism. Researchers found GvH clones in recipient marrow, and some showed up first in ileum or blood.

For this clone: Its antigen is unknown. Different DNA sequences within this sample yield the same CDR3.

Method: immunoSEQ multiplex PCR; TCRdb's copy keeps in-frame clones and lacks some. The table includes about 3,300 clones, approximately 74% detected once. Trimming removed 4 bases at V and 3 bases at J, with 10 bases between. The germline V gene encodes CDR1 SGHTA and CDR2 FQGNSA. The CDR3 has 13 residues. Both intraepithelial and lamina propria lymphocytes were released by processing graft tissue. V usage is TRBV7-2 and J usage is TRBJ2-7, with TRBD1 as a possible D gene (7 bases). The sample here was ileum tissue, taken approximately 5 and 7 days after intestinal transplantation. The origin of this receptor is a human patient who received an intestinal transplant, so some T cells may come from the graft donor. The CDR3 DNA sequence: TGTGCCAGCAGCTCAGGGGGGCGCTACGAGCAGTACTTC. It encodes CASSSGGRYEQYF.